What follows is one T cell receptor beta chain and its context. Its antigen is unknown. Expressed TCRB transcripts got sequenced, as all isolated RNA was reverse transcribed. Read totals for stem cell-like memory T cell samples averaged approximately 1 million. Clones were read by immunoSEQ multiplex PCR, and TCRdb kept only the in-frame ones, dropping some. The repertoire consists of 40,000 to 65,000 clones, with 55% to 70% occurring once and the leading ten covering under 0.35%. These data belong to a study of beta chain features in type 1 diabetes. On the study more broadly: The patient and healthy donor groups were comparable for age, gender and cell yields. Investigators examined nearly 110,000,000 sorted cells across all samples. Study results and limitations: Whether HLA type affects TCRB rearrangement stayed undetermined in the present work. Across all four CD4+ subsets, people with type 1 diabetes showed modestly shorter TCRB CDR3s.

In germline, CDR1 is SGHNT, CDR2 YENEEA. The CDR3 runs 12 residues. V lost 5 bases to trimming and J lost 5 bases, with 9 bases between them. The sequence was collected from a woman in her thirties with type 1 diabetes. Specimen: stem cell memory CD4+ T cells from blood. The chain carries TRBV11-3 and TRBJ2-5; a possible D gene is TRBD2 (5 bases). For the CDR3, the DNA is TGTGCCAGCAGCCGGACTCGCGAGACCCAGTACTTC. Translated, it gives CASSRTRETQYF.